A selection of T cell receptor beta chains follows, all from one sample in a study of T cells in Graves' hyperthyroidism and ophthalmopathy. TCRdb re-called the multiplex PCR reads with MiXCR, one entry per CDR3 protein. In the table there are hundreds of thousands of distinct CDR3 sequences, around a fifth of which are singletons. Sequences were obtained from blood. The origin of the receptors is a man aged 50-59 years with Graves' ophthalmopathy. Both conserved end residues are part of each CDR3. The order of the fields is V gene, J gene, clone size, D gene, CDR3 DNA, CDR3 protein. D genes are given only for firm matches. Not every row has a clone size; where given, it reads once, few, many or a size class.

v_call: TRBV29-1
j_call: TRBJ2-1
clone_size: few
d_call: -
cdr3_nt: TGCAGCGTTGAGCGCTACAATGAGCAGTTCTTC
cdr3_aa: CSVERYNEQFF

v_call: TRBV3-1
j_call: TRBJ2-2
clone_size: -
d_call: -
cdr3_nt: TGTGCCAGCAGCCAAGATCGGCGTTGGGGGAGCCAGCTCGGGGAGCTGTTTTTT
cdr3_aa: CASSQDRRWGSQLGELFF

v_call: TRBV2
j_call: TRBJ2-3
clone_size: many
d_call: -
cdr3_nt: TGTGCCAGCCAAGGGGAGACCACAGATACGCAGTATTTT
cdr3_aa: CASQGETTDTQYF

v_call: TRBV5-1
j_call: TRBJ2-1
clone_size: few
d_call: TRBD2
cdr3_nt: TGCGCCAGCTCTACTAGCGGAGCCTACAATGAGCAGTTCTTC
cdr3_aa: CASSTSGAYNEQFF

v_call: TRBV28
j_call: TRBJ2-1
clone_size: -
d_call: -
cdr3_nt: TGTGCCAGCAGTTTGCAGCTCTCCTACAATGAGCAGTTCTTC
cdr3_aa: CASSLQLSYNEQFF

v_call: TRBV9
j_call: TRBJ2-7
clone_size: -
d_call: TRBD1
cdr3_nt: TGTGCCAGCAGCATGGGACAGTCAAACTACGAGCAGTACTTC
cdr3_aa: CASSMGQSNYEQYF

v_call: TRBV25-1
j_call: TRBJ2-1
clone_size: -
d_call: -
cdr3_nt: TGTGCCAGCAGTTTATACTCCCCGACGGCACAAGAGACCCAGTTCTTC
cdr3_aa: CASSLYSPTAQETQFF

v_call: TRBV2
j_call: TRBJ2-2
clone_size: many
d_call: TRBD2
cdr3_nt: TGTGCCAGCACACTAGCGGCGGGTGGAGGGGAGCTGTTTTTT
cdr3_aa: CASTLAAGGGELFF

v_call: TRBV10-1
j_call: TRBJ2-1
clone_size: few
d_call: TRBD2
cdr3_nt: TGCGCCAGCAGTGACGGACTAGCGGGAGGGACCTACAATGAGCAGTTCTTC
cdr3_aa: CASSDGLAGGTYNEQFF

v_call: TRBV6-1
j_call: TRBJ1-2
clone_size: few
d_call: TRBD1
cdr3_nt: TGTGCCAGCATTGAAGTGGACAGGGCTAACTATGGCTACACCTTC
cdr3_aa: CASIEVDRANYGYTF

v_call: TRBV10-1
j_call: TRBJ2-1
clone_size: few
d_call: -
cdr3_nt: TGCGCCAGCAGCTCGGGGGACTCCTACAATGAGCAGTTCTTC
cdr3_aa: CASSSGDSYNEQFF

v_call: TRBV7-3
j_call: TRBJ2-7
clone_size: many
d_call: TRBD2
cdr3_nt: TGTGCCAGCAGCTTAGAAGCGGGGACCCTCTACGAGCAGTACTTC
cdr3_aa: CASSLEAGTLYEQYF

v_call: TRBV30
j_call: TRBJ2-1
clone_size: many
d_call: TRBD2
cdr3_nt: TGTGCCTGGAGTGTAGGGCGGGAGGTCAATGAGCAGTTCTTC
cdr3_aa: CAWSVGREVNEQFF

v_call: TRBV6-1
j_call: TRBJ2-7
clone_size: many
d_call: -
cdr3_nt: TGTGCCAGCGGGAGAGAGGGCGAGCAGTACTTC
cdr3_aa: CASGREGEQYF

v_call: TRBV10-3
j_call: TRBJ2-1
clone_size: many
d_call: TRBD2
cdr3_nt: TGTGCCATCAGTGAGTCAGGGTCGACTAGCGGGATGGGGAATGAGCAGTTCTTC
cdr3_aa: CAISESGSTSGMGNEQFF

v_call: TRBV5-1
j_call: TRBJ2-3
clone_size: many
d_call: TRBD2
cdr3_nt: TGCGCCAGCAGGTCGACTAGCCTTAGCACAGATACGCAGTATTTT
cdr3_aa: CASRSTSLSTDTQYF

v_call: TRBV19
j_call: TRBJ2-2
clone_size: -
d_call: TRBD1
cdr3_nt: TGTGCCAGTAGTAGCCAAGGTGGACAGGGTTCGAACACCGGGGAGCTGTTTTTT
cdr3_aa: CASSSQGGQGSNTGELFF

v_call: TRBV28
j_call: TRBJ1-1
clone_size: many
d_call: TRBD1
cdr3_nt: TGTGCCGTCTTCCCCCCGACAGGGGGCACTGAAGCTTTCTTT
cdr3_aa: CAVFPPTGGTEAFF

v_call: TRBV9
j_call: TRBJ1-2
clone_size: -
d_call: TRBD1
cdr3_nt: TGTGCCAGCTCCCAAGCCCCGGGACAGGGGACCTATGGCTACACCTTC
cdr3_aa: CASSQAPGQGTYGYTF

v_call: TRBV18
j_call: TRBJ2-3
clone_size: many
d_call: -
cdr3_nt: TGTGCCAGCTCACCAAGAGTCGGGAGCACAGATACGCAGTATTTT
cdr3_aa: CASSPRVGSTDTQYF

v_call: TRBV6-6
j_call: TRBJ2-3
clone_size: few
d_call: -
cdr3_nt: TGTGCCAGCAGTTACTCGCTAGCCGGCACAGATACGCAGTATTTT
cdr3_aa: CASSYSLAGTDTQYF

v_call: TRBV10-3
j_call: TRBJ2-1
clone_size: many
d_call: TRBD2
cdr3_nt: TGTGCCATCAGTGCCGGGACTACCAATGAGCAGTTCTTC
cdr3_aa: CAISAGTTNEQFF

v_call: TRBV3-1
j_call: TRBJ1-5
clone_size: many
d_call: -
cdr3_nt: TGTGCCAGCAGCCAAGGGAGGGGGAAACAGCCCCAGCATTTT
cdr3_aa: CASSQGRGKQPQHF

v_call: TRBV5-5
j_call: TRBJ2-3
clone_size: many
d_call: -
cdr3_nt: TGTGCCAGCAGTTCCCGGGGTCGCCAGGCAGATACGCAGTATTTT
cdr3_aa: CASSSRGRQADTQYF

v_call: TRBV10-3
j_call: TRBJ2-3
clone_size: -
d_call: -
cdr3_nt: TGTGCCATCAACGGGGGACTGGACACAGATACGCAGTATTTT
cdr3_aa: CAINGGLDTDTQYF

v_call: TRBV7-3
j_call: TRBJ2-1
clone_size: many
d_call: -
cdr3_nt: TGTGCCAGCAGCTTAGGGGGACTCTCAAACAATGAGCAGTTCTTC
cdr3_aa: CASSLGGLSNNEQFF

v_call: TRBV6-5
j_call: TRBJ2-6
clone_size: few
d_call: -
cdr3_nt: TGTGCCAGCAGTTCTCCGGCCTTCGGCTCTGGGGCCAACGTCCTGACTTTC
cdr3_aa: CASSSPAFGSGANVLTF

v_call: TRBV7-9
j_call: TRBJ2-6
clone_size: few
d_call: -
cdr3_nt: TGTGCCAGCAGTCCGGGGGTCGGTGGGGCCAACGTCCTGACTTTC
cdr3_aa: CASSPGVGGANVLTF

v_call: TRBV27
j_call: TRBJ2-1
clone_size: -
d_call: -
cdr3_nt: TGTGCCAGCAGGAGCCTGGACTCCTACAATGAGCAGTTCTTC
cdr3_aa: CASRSLDSYNEQFF

v_call: TRBV6-1
j_call: TRBJ1-2
clone_size: -
d_call: -
cdr3_nt: TGTGCCAGCAGACCGCCGGGGTATGGCTACACCTTC
cdr3_aa: CASRPPGYGYTF

v_call: TRBV25-1
j_call: TRBJ2-1
clone_size: few
d_call: TRBD2
cdr3_nt: TGTGCCAGCAGTGAAGGGACTAGTCGATACAATGAGCAGTTCTTC
cdr3_aa: CASSEGTSRYNEQFF

v_call: TRBV20-1
j_call: TRBJ1-2
clone_size: many
d_call: -
cdr3_nt: TGCAGTGCTAGAGGGGGTGGCTACACCTTC
cdr3_aa: CSARGGGYTF

v_call: TRBV6-1
j_call: TRBJ1-2
clone_size: many
d_call: TRBD1
cdr3_nt: TGTGCCAGCAGTGAAGCGTTCATAGGACAGGGAGGAGGCTACACCTTC
cdr3_aa: CASSEAFIGQGGGYTF

v_call: TRBV28
j_call: TRBJ1-1
clone_size: many
d_call: -
cdr3_nt: TGTGCCAGCACTCTATATCAGGCGAACACTGAAGCTTTCTTT
cdr3_aa: CASTLYQANTEAFF

v_call: TRBV4-2
j_call: TRBJ1-4
clone_size: -
d_call: -
cdr3_nt: TGTGCCAGCAGCCAAGATGGAGGTCCTGCAACTAATGAAAAACTGTTTTTT
cdr3_aa: CASSQDGGPATNEKLFF

v_call: TRBV19
j_call: TRBJ1-1
clone_size: -
d_call: -
cdr3_nt: TGTGCCAGTAGCAAACAGGGCCGCTTGAACACTGAAGCTTTCTTT
cdr3_aa: CASSKQGRLNTEAFF

v_call: TRBV7-9
j_call: TRBJ2-2
clone_size: -
d_call: -
cdr3_nt: TGTGCCAGCGAGGGGTCCGCGAACACCGGGGAGCTGTTTTTT
cdr3_aa: CASEGSANTGELFF

v_call: TRBV19
j_call: TRBJ2-7
clone_size: few
d_call: TRBD2
cdr3_nt: TGTGCCAGTAGTATTTCTACTAGCGTCGACTACGAGCAGTACTTC
cdr3_aa: CASSISTSVDYEQYF

v_call: TRBV11-2
j_call: TRBJ2-1
clone_size: -
d_call: TRBD2
cdr3_nt: TGTGCCAGCAGATCACTTACGGGGGAGGGGAATGAGCAGTTCTTC
cdr3_aa: CASRSLTGEGNEQFF

v_call: TRBV12-3/TRBV12-4
j_call: TRBJ2-1
clone_size: many
d_call: -
cdr3_nt: TGTGCCAGCAGCCTGGGTCGGGGGTACAATGAGCAGTTCTTC
cdr3_aa: CASSLGRGYNEQFF

v_call: TRBV24-1
j_call: TRBJ2-7
clone_size: -
d_call: -
cdr3_nt: TGTGCCACCAGTGATTTGAAGACGCGGGAGCAGTACTTC
cdr3_aa: CATSDLKTREQYF

v_call: TRBV7-8
j_call: TRBJ2-1
clone_size: many
d_call: TRBD2
cdr3_nt: TGTGCCAGCAGCCCAGCAGCGGCTAGCGGGACCCTGGAGCAGTTCTTC
cdr3_aa: CASSPAAASGTLEQFF

v_call: TRBV27
j_call: TRBJ2-1
clone_size: -
d_call: -
cdr3_nt: TGTGCCAGCAGTTCCCGGGGGGCGGGAGACGCGCGGGAGCAGTTCTTC
cdr3_aa: CASSSRGAGDAREQFF

v_call: TRBV3-1
j_call: TRBJ2-5
clone_size: few
d_call: -
cdr3_nt: TGTGCCAGCAGCCAAGAGGCCAGGGGCCAAGAGACCCAGTACTTC
cdr3_aa: CASSQEARGQETQYF

v_call: TRBV2
j_call: TRBJ2-5
clone_size: many
d_call: -
cdr3_nt: TGTGCCAGCAGTGAAGCCGCAGGGAGGCAAGAGACCCAGTACTTC
cdr3_aa: CASSEAAGRQETQYF

v_call: TRBV15
j_call: TRBJ1-5
clone_size: -
d_call: -
cdr3_nt: TGTGCCACCAGCAGAGATAGTAGCAATCAGCCCCAGCATTTT
cdr3_aa: CATSRDSSNQPQHF

v_call: TRBV5-6
j_call: TRBJ2-7
clone_size: many
d_call: TRBD1
cdr3_nt: TGTGCCAGCAGCTTTTCGGGACAGGGAAGCGAGCAGTACTTC
cdr3_aa: CASSFSGQGSEQYF

v_call: TRBV7-9
j_call: TRBJ2-7
clone_size: many
d_call: TRBD2
cdr3_nt: TGTGCCAGCAGCCCACGGGATATGGCGGGAGGGCAGCCCTACGAGCAGTACTTC
cdr3_aa: CASSPRDMAGGQPYEQYF

v_call: TRBV7-9
j_call: TRBJ2-3
clone_size: many
d_call: -
cdr3_nt: TGTGCCAGCGGGCGGGACGGCACAGATACGCAGTATTTT
cdr3_aa: CASGRDGTDTQYF

v_call: TRBV2
j_call: TRBJ2-5
clone_size: many
d_call: TRBD1
cdr3_nt: TGTGCCAGTACAGGGGATGGAGAGACCCAGTACTTC
cdr3_aa: CASTGDGETQYF

v_call: TRBV3-1
j_call: TRBJ2-5
clone_size: many
d_call: -
cdr3_nt: TGTGCCAGCGGGGTTGAGACCCAGTACTTC
cdr3_aa: CASGVETQYF

v_call: TRBV7-9
j_call: TRBJ2-7
clone_size: many
d_call: -
cdr3_nt: TGTGCCAGCAGCGACGCAGGCAGGCCCTACGAGCAGTACTTC
cdr3_aa: CASSDAGRPYEQYF

v_call: TRBV28
j_call: TRBJ1-1
clone_size: many
d_call: -
cdr3_nt: TGTGCCAGCAGTTCCGCTGCCGCTGAAGCTTTCTTT
cdr3_aa: CASSSAAAEAFF

v_call: TRBV20-1
j_call: TRBJ1-1
clone_size: many
d_call: TRBD1
cdr3_nt: TGCAGTGCTAGAGACTGGGACAGGGGAGGTCGAACTGAAGCTTTCTTT
cdr3_aa: CSARDWDRGGRTEAFF

v_call: TRBV27
j_call: TRBJ2-7
clone_size: -
d_call: TRBD2
cdr3_nt: TGTGCCAGCAGTTTATTTAGCGGGAGGGTCGAGCAGTACTTC
cdr3_aa: CASSLFSGRVEQYF

v_call: TRBV20-1
j_call: TRBJ2-3
clone_size: many
d_call: TRBD2
cdr3_nt: TGCAGTGCTAGAGAACTAGCGGGGCGCACAGATACGCAGTATTTT
cdr3_aa: CSARELAGRTDTQYF

v_call: TRBV10-3
j_call: TRBJ2-3
clone_size: many
d_call: -
cdr3_nt: TGTGCCATCAGGGACACGGACACAGATACGCAGTATTTT
cdr3_aa: CAIRDTDTDTQYF